This TCR beta chain was recovered during a study of shared clonotypes between healthy human individuals. The study, taken as a whole, reports: Non-shared clonotypes had lower generation probabilities than clonotypes shared by all four sorted-subset donors. The low donor count limited represented genetic and exposure-history diversity. Memory subsets had estimated richness that was generally smaller than that of naive subsets.

Per the original data handling: Filtering was not the same, since immunoSEQ gave junction-only sequences without quality scores. Libraries were prepared by immunoSEQ multiplex PCR; TCRdb keeps only in-frame clonotypes and omits some of them. V, J and clone size reflect that table, while D and trimming were determined from the DNA. Seen here are roughly 1,000,000 clones, 75% to 80% observed once, and the top ten hold under 0.8%. Trimming pared 3 bases from V and 6 bases from J, leaving 12 bases between. Per germline, CDR1 SEHNR and CDR2 FQNEAQ (reference sequence). This CDR3 has 13 residues. A note on this clone: Its matching antigen is unknown.

The specimen sequenced was memory CD4+ T cells from PBMCs. Sample subset: CD45RA-negative fraction. This TCR was sampled from a young man in good health. Some clones in this sample may be carry-over from other donors' samples. This rearrangement joins TRBV7-9 to TRBJ2-7; D is unresolved. The CDR3 region is CASSFGISLEQYF. The CDR3 DNA reads as TGTGCCAGCAGCTTTGGGATCAGTCTCGAGCAGTACTTC.